The clone carrying this T cell receptor beta chain was picked up a small number of times. Its antigen is unknown. One end of the junction is discordant with germline, which a read error may explain. The template was RNA from unsorted bulk tissue. The normal lung tissue was taken more than 3 cm from the tumor edge. The data were obtained in a study of tumor and adjacent non-tumor tissue in lung cancer. Whole-study context: Aged roughly 30 to 76 years, patients included nine to ten men and roughly five women with stage I to III disease. Study-wide points: In normal lung, the top 100 clones were significantly more dominant than in tumor.

TCRbeta libraries were built with three rounds of nested PCR, modified from ARM-PCR. One entry per CDR3 protein results from TCRdb running MiXCR on the multiplex PCR reads. The sample holds approximately 90,000 distinct CDR3 sequences; about 77% are singletons and the top ten take 20% to 25%. Germline CDR1 is SEHNR and CDR2 is FQNEAQ (reference sequence). This CDR3 region has 14 residues. The receptor was isolated from a woman aged 45-65 years with non-small cell lung cancer. The genes are TRBV7-9 and TRBJ1-4; perhaps TRBD1 as D (5 bases). Material for sequencing was distant non-tumor lung tissue. The CDR3 DNA is TGTGCCAGCAGCTTACTCGGGACTAATGAAAATCTGTTTTTT. Residues: CASSLLGTNENLFF. The full variable domain, with the rest looked up from reference TRBV7-9 and TRBJ1-4, is DTGVSQNPRHKITKRGQNVTFRCDPISEHNRLYWYRQTLGQGPEFLTYFQNEAQLEKSRLLSDRFSAERPKGSFSTLEIQRTEQGDSAMYLCASSLLGTNENLFFGSGTQLSVL.